These 10 T cell receptor beta chains share one sample of origin, sequenced in a study of monozygotic twins with inflammatory bowel disease. TCRdb re-called the 5' RACE reads and catalogs CDR3 proteins one per entry, DNA excluded. Recorded for this sample: approximately 400,000 distinct CDR3 sequences. The specimen sequenced was blood. Receptors originate from a human donor with ulcerative colitis or Crohn's disease, or a healthy co-twin of an affected twin (not recorded which).

The gene calls are TRBV30 and TRBJ1-3. CDR1 is GTSNPN and CDR2 is SVGIG in the germline V gene (reference sequence). This CDR3 has 14 amino acids. CDR3 loop: CAWSVGRVGNTIYF.

The chain uses TRBV5-4 and TRBJ2-7; TCRdb calls TRBD1, which cannot be checked without DNA. This CDR3 region has 14 residues. Germline values: CDR1 SGHNT, CDR2 YYREEE (reference sequence). The CDR3 here is CASRGQGRPYEQYF.

This chain connects TRBV25-1 to TRBJ2-7; there is no DNA to check the TCRdb D call of TRBD1. The CDR3 extends over 17 amino acids. Germline V gene data show CDR1 as MGHDK and CDR2 as SYGVNS. CDR3 loop: CASSDLRRQGSRDEQYF.

The J gene is TRBJ1-6, the V gene TRBV3-1. The CDR3 is 13 residues long. Germline lookup yields CDR1 LGHDT and CDR2 YNNKEL (reference sequence). This CDR3 is CASSTPLIQTLHF.

V gene TRBV5-1 combines with J gene TRBJ1-6; TCRdb returns TRBD1, unconfirmable since there is no DNA. This CDR3 spans 15 amino acids. Looked up from germline, CDR1 is SGHRS and CDR2 is YFSETQ. CDR3 amino acids: CASSLSGDLTSPLHF.

V is TRBV19 and J is TRBJ2-1; the TCRdb call, TRBD1, lacks DNA for checking. The CDR3 is made up of 12 amino acids. Germline values: CDR1 LNHDA, CDR2 SQIVND (reference sequence). CDR3 in amino acids: CASSNTQGEQFF.

The rearrangement joins TRBV5-1 to TRBJ2-7. This CDR3 is 15 amino acids long. Germline CDR1 is SGHRS and CDR2 is YFSETQ. CDR3: CASSLPTSAGYEQYF.

This chain uses TRBV20-1 with TRBJ2-5; the TCRdb D gene call, TRBD1, has no DNA to confirm it. CDR1 DFQATT and CDR2 SNEGSKA come from the germline V gene (reference sequence). CDR3 length: 13 residues. The CDR3 region is CSASRTGGETQYF.

The chain combines TRBV12-3 or TRBV12-4 with TRBJ2-5; the D call of TRBD2 rests on TCRdb alone, since no DNA is present to check it. The CDR3 is made up of 14 amino acids. Here the CDR3 reads CASSSSASSETQYF.

The chain has TRBV12-3 or TRBV12-4 and TRBJ1-2. This CDR3 has 15 residues. This CDR3 is CASSLGGSEFYGYTF.